Sequencing of this T cell receptor (beta chain) was carried out in a study of vaccination and CD4 T cells after COVID-19. A remark on this clonotype: Antigen unknown.

Treatment of the sample: roughly 10-day PBMC culture with coronavirus spike peptide pools or control peptides (ViraFEST assay). CD4+ T lymphocytes from the unexposed donor were collected before the COVID-19 pandemic (2011-2018). Half of the medium was exchanged for fresh IL-2 medium, first on day 3 and then on day 7. It was SARS-CoV-2 S/N and four cold-coronavirus spikes that probed unexposed-donor CD4+ T cells, cells permitting. CDR1 MDHEN and CDR2 SYDVKM come from the germline V gene. After removal of 6 bases from V and 7 bases from J, the junction contained 15 bases not matched to a gene. This CDR3 spans 15 amino acids. An Oncomine TCR Beta short-read assay was used to sequence the DNA from cultured CD4+ T cells. Genomic DNA was isolated from cultured CD4+ T cells. Via MiXCR, TCRdb re-called the PCR reads, giving one row per CDR3 protein. The sample lists more than 1,300 distinct CDR3 sequences, roughly 13% occurring once.

Sequenced material: CD4+ T cells from blood, cultured in vitro. The genes are TRBV28 and TRBJ2-7, with 7 positions matching TRBD2. The receptor was derived from a human donor in good health. CDR3 sequence (DNA): TGTGCCAGCAGCCCCAGGACTAGTTATTTTTGGGAGCAGTACTTC. Encoded protein: CASSPRTSYFWEQYF.